The 23 T cell receptor beta chains below come from one sample, sequenced in a study of shared clonotypes between healthy human individuals. Repertoires were generated with immunoSEQ multiplex PCR, while TCRdb's copy carries only in-frame clones and drops some. The sample holds millions of clones, 85% to 95% seen once. Sequenced material: naive CD4+ T cells sorted from blood. Subset denoted: CD45RA+ positively selected. Receptors were obtained from a man between 18 and 35 years old in good health.

This chain joins TRBV5-1 and TRBJ2-2, with D tentatively TRBD1 or TRBD2 (5 bases each). Between the trimmed V and J ends, which lost 7 bases and 9 bases, there was a span of 16 bases. The germline gives CDR1 SGHRS, CDR2 YFSETQ. This CDR3 comprises 13 residues. CDR3 in amino acids: CASANPGPRELFF. The CDR3 coding sequence is TGCGCCAGCGCCAACCCGGGGCCCAGGGAGCTGTTTTTT.

This chain connects TRBV9 to TRBJ1-1; 7 bases align to TRBD1. The CDR3 is 14 residues long. Per germline, CDR1 SGDLS and CDR2 YYNGEE. After removal of 0 bases from V and 3 bases from J, the junction contained 2 bases not matched to a gene. The CDR3 spells CASSVGQGDTEAFF. In nucleotides, the CDR3 is TGTGCCAGCAGCGTAGGTCAGGGGGACACTGAAGCTTTCTTT.

Comments on this clone: Other DNA sequences from this sample encode an identical CDR3 as well. The V gene is TRBV7-8, the J gene TRBJ2-3; D is unclear. CDR1 and CDR2 (germline): SGHVS, FQNEAQ. Trimming left V 5 bases short and J 2 bases short, with 5 bases between. The CDR3 sequence is 12 residues long. The CDR3 DNA reads TGTGCCAGCAGCCTCTCCACAGATACGCAGTATTTT. Its protein product is CASSLSTDTQYF.

The table lists this clone with a count of one. The rearrangement joins TRBV2 to TRBJ2-7; D is unclear. The V gene's germline CDR1 is SNHLY and CDR2 FYNNEI. Trimming cost V 8 bases and J 4 bases, with 15 bases left between them. This CDR3 has 13 residues. The CDR3 sequence is CASGRGFGYEQYF. DNA of the CDR3: TGTGCCAGCGGAAGAGGATTTGGGTACGAGCAGTACTTC.

V usage is TRBV6-6 and J usage is TRBJ2-1; a possible D gene is TRBD1 (6 bases). Trimming pared 6 bases from V and 6 bases from J, leaving 12 bases between. The germline gives CDR1 MNHNY, CDR2 SVGAGI (reference sequence). The CDR3 extends over 13 amino acids. The chain's CDR3 is CASRSDSSNEQFF. The DNA of the CDR3 is TGTGCCAGCAGATCGGACAGCAGCAATGAGCAGTTCTTC.

The chain is built from TRBV5-6 and TRBJ2-1; 8 bases are a match to TRBD2. Germline assignment: CDR1 SGHDT and CDR2 YYEEEE. CDR3 length equals 15 residues. Trimming took 2 bases from V and 4 from J; bases not matched to a gene: 5. In DNA form, the CDR3 reads TGTGCCAGCAGCTTCCCTAGCGGGCGTTACAATGAGCAGTTCTTC. Amino acid sequence: CASSFPSGRYNEQFF.

The genes are TRBV7-8 and TRBJ2-2; 7 bases map to TRBD1. This CDR3 contains 16 residues. With 5 bases clipped from V and 5 bases from J, the junction kept 11 bases outside the gene matches. Germline-derived CDR1 and CDR2 are SGHVS and FQNEAQ. The CDR3 reads CASSEGQPLMTGELFF. DNA for the CDR3: TGTGCCAGCAGCGAGGGACAGCCCCTGATGACCGGGGAGCTGTTTTTT.

In DNA, the CDR3 is TGTGCCAGCAGCTGGGGACTAGCGGGAGAGACCCAGTACTTC. It is translated as CASSWGLAGETQYF. J is TRBJ2-5 and V is TRBV7-8; the match to TRBD2 covers 12 bases. The CDR3 sequence is 14 residues long. CDR1 is SGHVS, CDR2 FQNEAQ, per germline. V lost 4 bases and J lost 4; bases outside the gene matches: 1.

The chain uses TRBV20-1 and TRBJ2-1; no clear D. The CDR3 has 11 amino acids. Trimming shortened V by 3 bases and J by 5 bases, and 5 bases separated the two germline ends. Per the germline V gene, CDR1 is DFQATT and CDR2 is SNEGSKA (reference sequence). Here the CDR3 reads CSASADNEQFF. The CDR3 nucleotides are TGCAGTGCTAGTGCCGACAATGAGCAGTTCTTC.

This clone is a singleton in its sample. V and J are TRBV28 and TRBJ2-1; no reliable D call. The germline V and J ends were trimmed by 2 bases and 5 bases, with 7 bases remaining between them. The CDR3 has 13 residues. Germline CDR1 is MDHEN and CDR2 is SYDVKM. CDR3 sequence (DNA): TGTGCCAGCAGTTTAACGCAGGACAATGAGCAGTTCTTC. It translates to CASSLTQDNEQFF. Full variable domain (remainder filled in from reference TRBV28 and TRBJ2-1): DVKVTQSSRYLVKRTGEKVFLECVQDMDHENMFWYRQDPGLGLRLIYFSYDVKMKEKGDIPEGYSVSREKKERFSLILESASTNQTSMYLCASSLTQDNEQFFGPGTRLTVL.

This clone was counted a single time. The chain uses TRBV19 and TRBJ1-6; 8 positions agree with TRBD1. Per the germline V gene, CDR1 is LNHDA and CDR2 is SQIVND (reference sequence). V shed 6 bases, J shed 8 bases, and the junction held 6 bases outside the gene matches. The CDR3 length is 14 residues. DNA of the CDR3: TGTGCCAGTAGCATACAGGGGGGTGATTCACCCCTCCACTTT. Its protein product is CASSIQGGDSPLHF.

This chain uses TRBV6-5 with TRBJ2-5, with 8 bases matching TRBD2. Germline V gives CDR1 MNHEY, CDR2 SVGAGI. The CDR3 has 14 residues. V was pared by 5 bases and J by 2 bases, with 4 bases of the junction left unmatched. The CDR3 reads CASSRLAGQETQYF. The CDR3 nucleotides read TGTGCCAGCAGTAGATTAGCGGGACAAGAGACCCAGTACTTC.

The gene calls are TRBV5-4 and TRBJ2-1; 9 nucleotides line up with TRBD1. Germline CDR1 is SGHNT and CDR2 is YYREEE (reference sequence). J lost 7 bases, V lost 3 bases, and 11 bases had no gene match. The CDR3 length is 16 residues. The CDR3 sequence is CASSSAGTGRENEQFF. DNA of the CDR3: TGTGCCAGCAGCTCAGCCGGGACAGGGCGTGAAAATGAGCAGTTCTTC.

V gene TRBV6-6 combines with J gene TRBJ2-7; TRBD1 matches at 7 bases. The CDR3 is 15 amino acids. J was trimmed by 4 bases and V by 0 bases; bases with no gene match: 6. The germline V gene encodes CDR1 MNHNY and CDR2 SVGAGI (reference sequence). This CDR3 reads CASSYSPGGRYEQYF. The CDR3 nucleotides read TGTGCCAGCAGTTACTCCCCAGGGGGTCGATACGAGCAGTACTTC.

The CDR3 sequence: CASSLGTSGGWDEQFF. Here the CDR3 DNA reads TGTGCCAGCAGCTTAGGGACTAGCGGAGGTTGGGATGAGCAGTTCTTC. The chain combines TRBV7-9 with TRBJ2-1; 10 bases line up with TRBD2. The germline gives CDR1 SEHNR, CDR2 FQNEAQ (reference sequence). This CDR3 has 16 amino acids. J lost 8 bases, V lost 1 base, and 8 bases had no gene match.

The J gene is TRBJ2-5, the V gene TRBV2, with a tentative D call TRBD1 (6 bases). CDR1 is SNHLY and CDR2 is FYNNEI in the germline V gene. V dropped 2 bases and J dropped 4 bases, with 8 bases sitting between them. The CDR3 runs to 13 residues. The CDR3 region is CASSERGRETQYF. The CDR3 bases are TGTGCCAGCAGTGAAAGGGGGAGAGAGACCCAGTACTTC.

The gene calls are TRBV27 and TRBJ2-1, with D possibly matching TRBD1 (6 bases). The CDR3 has 15 residues. Per germline, CDR1 MNHEY and CDR2 SMNVEV (reference sequence). Between the trimmed V and J ends, which lost 6 bases and 0 bases, there was a span of 12 bases. CDR3 sequence: CASRYQGSSYNEQFF. Here the CDR3 DNA reads TGTGCCAGCAGATACCAGGGGAGCTCCTACAATGAGCAGTTCTTC.

This sequence joins TRBV30 and TRBJ1-6; D ambiguous. The CDR3 totals 12 residues. The germline gives CDR1 GTSNPN, CDR2 SVGIG (reference sequence). V lost 3 bases to trimming and J lost 10 bases, with 10 bases between them. The CDR3 nucleotides are TGTGCCTGGAGCCGTCTAGGATCACCCCTCCACTTT. This codes for CAWSRLGSPLHF.

The chain has TRBV7-9 and TRBJ2-1, with 14 bases aligning to TRBD2. Losses at the gene ends were 4 bases for V and 6 bases for J; bases not matched to a gene: 2. CDR1 and CDR2 (germline): SEHNR, FQNEAQ (reference sequence). The CDR3 extends over 15 amino acids. The CDR3 DNA reads TGTGCCAGCAGCTCAGGACTAGCGGGAGGCAATGAGCAGTTCTTC. Its protein product is CASSSGLAGGNEQFF.

CDR3 nucleotide sequence: TGTGCCAGCAGCTCTAGGACCGTGACCGGGGAGCTGTTTTTT. It yields the protein CASSSRTVTGELFF. This chain connects TRBV5-4 to TRBJ2-2; D gene unclear. V was trimmed by 3 bases and J by 5 bases, leaving 11 bases between them. The CDR3 has 14 amino acids. Germline V gene data show CDR1 as SGHNT and CDR2 as YYREEE (reference sequence).

This clone was picked up one time. This chain links TRBV19 with TRBJ2-5; TRBD2 matches 13 bases. The V gene's germline CDR1 is LNHDA and CDR2 SQIVND (reference sequence). The trim removed 9 bases at V and 2 bases at J, leaving 9 bases unmatched. This CDR3 region has 16 residues. CDR3 loop: CASSQGGLAGQETQYF. The CDR3 coding sequence is TGTGCCAGCTCCCAAGGGGGACTAGCGGGGCAAGAGACCCAGTACTTC. Looking up the rest from reference TRBV19 and TRBJ2-5 gives the full variable domain: DGGITQSPKYLFRKEGQNVTLSCEQNLNHDAMYWYRQDPGQGLRLIYYSQIVNDFQKGDIAEGYSVSREKKESFPLTVTSAQKNPTAFYLCASSQGGLAGQETQYFGPGTRLLVL.

The V call is TRBV10-1, the J call TRBJ1-1; D gene unclear. This CDR3 region has 13 residues. V lost 2 bases and J lost 0, with 4 bases in between. The germline gives CDR1 WNHNN, CDR2 SYGVQD (reference sequence). The CDR3 DNA is TGCGCCAGCAGTGAGAATATGAACACTGAAGCTTTCTTT. Protein: CASSENMNTEAFF.

The chain carries TRBV30 and TRBJ1-6, with D possibly matching TRBD1 (5 bases). The V end was cut by 7 bases, the J end by 6 bases, with 22 bases between. Germline V gives CDR1 GTSNPN, CDR2 SVGIG (reference sequence). The CDR3 is 16 amino acids. CDR3 DNA: TGTGCCTCCCGGACATCTACCCAGAGGACTAATTCACCCCTCCACTTT. Its protein product is CASRTSTQRTNSPLHF.